These 32 T cell receptor beta chains were sequenced from one sample in a study of blood T cell repertoires in COVID-19. TCRdb keeps only in-frame clones here, not all; method: immunoSEQ multiplex PCR. The sample holds around 300,000 clones, over 80% seen once. Sequences were obtained from peripheral blood. The receptors shown here come from a woman aged 50 to 65 with COVID-19, enrolled during active disease.

This clone was recorded only once. J is TRBJ2-5 and V is TRBV20-1; 7 bases map to TRBD2. The CDR3 sequence is 17 residues long. Losses at the gene ends were 3 bases for V and 0 bases for J; bases not matched to a gene: 13. CDR1 is DFQATT and CDR2 is SNEGSKA in the germline V gene (reference sequence). The CDR3 here is CSASGGGTSRHQETQYF. DNA for the CDR3: TGCAGTGCTAGTGGGGGGGGAACTAGCCGACACCAAGAGACCCAGTACTTC.

The genes are TRBV18 and TRBJ2-4; D ambiguous. V was shortened by 2 bases and J by 2 bases, with 16 bases between the two germline ends. Germline V gene data show CDR1 as KGHSH and CDR2 as LQKENI. The CDR3 has 17 residues. CDR3 region: CASSPSQPSTSKNIQYF. For the CDR3, the DNA is TGTGCCAGCTCACCATCCCAACCGAGTACCTCCAAAAACATTCAGTACTTC. The complete variable domain, with remaining parts taken from reference TRBV18 and TRBJ2-4, reads NAGVMQNPRHLVRRRGQEARLRCSPMKGHSHVYWYRQLPEEGLKFMVYLQKENIIDESGMPKERFSAEFPKEGPSILRIQQVVRGDSAAYFCASSPSQPSTSKNIQYFGAGTRLSVL.

This chain links TRBV2 with TRBJ2-1, with TRBD2 identical over 14 bases. J lost 10 bases, V lost 6 bases, and 11 bases had no gene match. Germline CDR1 is SNHLY and CDR2 is FYNNEI. The length of the CDR3 is 16 residues. This CDR3 reads CASRSGTSGRSGEQFF. In DNA, the CDR3 is TGTGCCAGCAGAAGCGGGACTAGCGGGAGATCGGGGGAGCAGTTCTTC. The full variable domain, completed using reference TRBV2 and TRBJ2-1, is EPEVTQTPSHQVTQMGQEVILRCVPISNHLYFYWYRQILGQKVEFLVSFYNNEISEKSEIFDDQFSVERPDGSNFTLKIRSTKLEDSAMYFCASRSGTSGRSGEQFFGPGTRLTVL.

V gene TRBV15 combines with J gene TRBJ2-7; 11 nucleotides align to TRBD2. V dropped 5 bases and J dropped 12; count of bases not matched to a gene: 12. The CDR3 is made up of 14 amino acids. Germline V CDR1 and CDR2: LNHNV, YYDKDF (reference sequence). The CDR3 reads CATSLAGGRFDTYF. The CDR3 nucleotides are TGTGCCACCAGCCTAGCGGGAGGACGCTTCGATACGTACTTC.

The CDR3 here is CAIAGTGAYGYTF. For the CDR3, the DNA is TGTGCCATCGCGGGGACAGGTGCCTATGGCTACACCTTC. The rearrangement uses TRBV10-3 and TRBJ1-2; TRBD1 matches 8 bases. The CDR3 runs 13 residues. The trim removed 8 bases at V and 4 bases at J, leaving 6 bases unmatched. Germline CDR1 ENHRY, CDR2 SYGVKD.

In its sample, this clone was seen once. CDR3 DNA: TGCGCCAGCAGCCAATTTGTCGCGAGCACTGAAGCTTTCTTT. Translating gives CASSQFVASTEAFF. The chain recombines TRBV4-1 with TRBJ1-1; D ambiguous. Germline V gene sequence: CDR1 MGHRA, CDR2 YSYEKL. V lost 2 bases and J lost 4, with 11 bases in between. The CDR3 extends over 14 amino acids.

This clone showed up just once. The chain carries TRBV24-1 and TRBJ2-3; 7 bases match TRBD1. This CDR3 is built from 16 residues. V trimming: 3 bases; J trimming: 0 bases; junction bases outside the gene matches: 5. Germline CDR1 and CDR2: KGHDR and SFDVKD. Written as DNA, the CDR3 is TGTGCCACCAGTGATCCTCGGGACAGCAGCACAGATACGCAGTATTTT. This sequence encodes CATSDPRDSSTDTQYF.

The CDR3 bases are TGTGCCAGCAGTCGGGGGCAGGGGGGCCCAGCTAACTATGGCTACACCTTC. Translation gives CASSRGQGGPANYGYTF. The genes are TRBV27 and TRBJ1-2, with 7 bases identical to TRBD1. Germline loops: CDR1 MNHEY, CDR2 SMNVEV (reference sequence). The junction had 12 bases not matched to a gene; V was cut back by 5 bases and J by 0 bases. The CDR3 loop spans 17 amino acids.

The V call is TRBV5-8, the J call TRBJ2-7; 10 nucleotides agree with TRBD2. The CDR3 has 17 residues. The germline CDR1 and CDR2 sequences are SGHTS and YDEGEE. V lost 0 bases, J lost 6 bases, and 12 bases stayed unmatched. The CDR3 reads CASSLAQLPSGRGEQYF. The CDR3 DNA reads TGTGCCAGCAGCTTGGCGCAACTTCCCAGCGGGAGGGGCGAGCAGTACTTC.

The V gene is TRBV7-2, the J gene TRBJ2-5; 9 positions match TRBD1. The CDR3 is 15 amino acids. With V trimmed by 6 bases and J by 9 bases, 14 bases remained unmatched. Per germline, CDR1 SGHTA and CDR2 FQGNSA. CDR3 in DNA: TGTGCCAGCAGGACCTCATTACAGGGGGCCTCCTCCCAGTACTTC. Residues: CASRTSLQGASSQYF.

The rearrangement links TRBV4-1 to TRBJ2-7; 8 bases align to TRBD2. The junction had 14 bases not matched to a gene; V was cut back by 5 bases and J by 5 bases. This CDR3 comprises 16 residues. Germline CDR1 MGHRA, CDR2 YSYEKL. Here the CDR3 DNA reads TGCGCCAGCAGCTTACAAACCGGGACTAGGGCCCACGAGCAGTACTTC. It codes for CASSLQTGTRAHEQYF.

The V and J genes are TRBV24-1 and TRBJ2-3, with TRBD2 matching over 10 bases. V lost 3 bases and J lost 9; bases outside the gene matches: 2. CDR1 is KGHDR and CDR2 is SFDVKD in the germline V gene. This CDR3 has 13 amino acids. CDR3 sequence reads: CATSDLLAGTQYF. DNA of the CDR3: TGTGCCACCAGTGATCTACTAGCGGGAACGCAGTATTTT.

This chain uses TRBV5-5 with TRBJ2-1; 12 bases fit TRBD2. With V trimmed by 0 bases and J by 8 bases, 9 bases remained unmatched. Germline CDR1 reads SGHKS; CDR2 reads YYEKEE (reference sequence). CDR3 length: 17 residues. CDR3 in amino acids: CASSLEELAGGGYEQFF. CDR3 in DNA: TGTGCCAGCAGCTTGGAGGAACTAGCGGGAGGAGGGTATGAGCAGTTCTTC. The complete variable domain, with remaining parts taken from reference TRBV5-5 and TRBJ2-1, reads DAGVTQSPTHLIKTRGQQVTLRCSPISGHKSVSWYQQVLGQGPQFIFQYYEKEERGRGNFPDRFSARQFPNYSSELNVNALLLGDSALYLCASSLEELAGGGYEQFFGPGTRLTVL.

This chain connects TRBV11-3 to TRBJ2-3; D uncertain. V dropped 1 base and J dropped 1 base, with 6 bases sitting between them. The CDR3 sequence is 14 residues long. CDR1 and CDR2 (germline): SGHNT, YENEEA. CDR3 protein: CASSLVQGTDTQYF. The CDR3 coding sequence is TGTGCCAGCAGCTTAGTTCAGGGCACAGATACGCAGTATTTT.

The chain couples TRBV10-1 to TRBJ2-2; 10 bases are shared with TRBD2. The trim removed 4 bases at V and 5 bases at J, leaving 10 bases unmatched. CDR3 length: 17 amino acids. Germline-derived CDR1 and CDR2 are WNHNN and SYGVQD (reference sequence). The DNA of the CDR3 is TGCGCCAGCAGTGCCGGCCTAGCGGGAGATTGGACCGGGGAGCTGTTTTTT. This encodes CASSAGLAGDWTGELFF.

The chain links TRBV12-3 or TRBV12-4 to TRBJ2-1; D remains ambiguous. The CDR3 totals 13 residues. With 6 bases removed from V and 9 bases from J, the gap between germline ends came to 15 bases. CDR3 in amino acids: CASRTILGGEQFF. The CDR3 nucleotides read TGTGCCAGCAGGACGATCTTAGGCGGTGAGCAGTTCTTC.

The rearrangement links TRBV11-3 to TRBJ2-3; weak D call: TRBD2 (6 bases). Trimming removed 0 bases from V and 2 bases from J, with 9 bases in between. CDR3 length equals 15 residues. Germline assignment: CDR1 SGHNT and CDR2 YENEEA. CDR3 nucleotides: TGTGCCAGCAGCTTAGAGGGACTCATCACAGATACGCAGTATTTT. Translated: CASSLEGLITDTQYF.

V usage is TRBV7-2 and J usage is TRBJ2-2; 7 nucleotides agree with TRBD1. CDR1 is SGHTA, CDR2 FQGNSA, per germline. This CDR3 spans 14 amino acids. V gave up 5 bases and J gave up 5 bases; unmatched junction bases: 5. The CDR3: CASSQGQRTGELFF. For the CDR3, the DNA is TGTGCCAGCAGCCAGGGACAGAGGACCGGGGAGCTGTTTTTT.

Comments on this clone: The germline gene is not matched at one end of the junction; a read error may be the cause. The gene calls are TRBV7-9 and TRBJ2-1, with 8 bases aligning to TRBD2. The CDR3 covers 13 residues. Per germline, CDR1 SEHNR and CDR2 FQNEAQ (reference sequence). CDR3 sequence: CASSLLGVAGSIF. CDR3 coding DNA: TGTGCCAGCAGCCTCCTCGGTGTAGCGGGAAGTATCTTC. Combining the CDR3 with reference TRBV7-9 and TRBJ2-1 gives the whole variable domain DTGVSQNPRHKITKRGQNVTFRCDPISEHNRLYWYRQTLGQGPEFLTYFQNEAQLEKSRLLSDRFSAERPKGSFSTLEIQRTEQGDSAMYLCASSLLGVAGSIFGPGTRLTVL.

The V call is TRBV11-2, the J call TRBJ1-1, with 7 bases matching TRBD1. In germline, CDR1 is SGHAT, CDR2 FQNNGV. V was pared by 1 base and J by 6 bases, with 2 bases of the junction left unmatched. This CDR3 spans 13 amino acids. The CDR3 nucleotides are TGTGCCAGCAGCTTAGTCCAGGGGGCTGAAGCTTTCTTT. This encodes CASSLVQGAEAFF.

The chain employs TRBV6-2 or TRBV6-3 and TRBJ1-5, with TRBD1 as a possible D gene (6 bases). Trimming removed 5 bases at V and 4 bases at J, with 15 bases between. CDR3 length: 15 residues. The germline V gene has CDR1 MNHEY and CDR2 SVGEGT. CDR3 nucleotides: TGTGCCAGCAGTCCCGGCGGACAGTCAAATCAGCCCCAGCATTTT. It encodes CASSPGGQSNQPQHF.

V gene TRBV5-1 combines with J gene TRBJ2-1; 7 positions agree with TRBD2. CDR1 and CDR2 from the germline V gene are SGHRS and YFSETQ. CDR3 length: 15 residues. Germline trimming cut 7 bases from V and 0 bases from J; bases unmatched to any gene: 7. The CDR3 region is CASAATSVSYNEQFF. CDR3 nucleotides: TGCGCCAGCGCCGCAACTAGCGTCTCCTACAATGAGCAGTTCTTC.

V is TRBV4-1 and J is TRBJ1-5; D perhaps matches TRBD1 (6 bases). Deletions cut 1 base from V and 6 bases from J, with 16 bases between. Germline V gene lookup returns CDR1 MGHRA and CDR2 YSYEKL. CDR3 length equals 16 residues. CDR3 loop: CASSQVRGARTQPQHF. The CDR3, as DNA: TGCGCCAGCAGCCAAGTCCGGGGGGCCAGAACTCAGCCCCAGCATTTT.

V gene TRBV24-1 combines with J gene TRBJ2-2; TRBD1 is a possible D gene (5 bases). The V end was cut by 1 base, the J end by 5 bases, with 13 bases between. Germline values: CDR1 KGHDR, CDR2 SFDVKD. There are 16 residues in the CDR3. The CDR3 sequence: CATSDLAQGGTGELFF. DNA of the CDR3: TGTGCCACCAGTGATTTAGCGCAGGGTGGGACCGGGGAGCTGTTTTTT.

The chain combines TRBV6-6 with TRBJ2-6; perhaps TRBD1 as D (6 bases). The CDR3 runs 16 residues. In germline, CDR1 is MNHNY, CDR2 SVGAGI (reference sequence). The V gene lost 10 bases and the J gene lost 0 bases, with 16 bases spanning the gap. CDR3 sequence (DNA): TGTGCCAACCAACAGGGTCCCTACTCTGGGGCCAACGTCCTGACTTTC. It yields the protein CANQQGPYSGANVLTF.

The chain uses TRBV19 and TRBJ2-3; 9 bases are a match to TRBD2. The V and J ends lost 3 bases and 3 bases, in that order; junction bases with no gene match: 7. Looked up from germline, CDR1 is LNHDA and CDR2 is SQIVND (reference sequence). This CDR3 is 16 amino acids long. CDR3 amino acids: CASSIFDSGSTDTQYF. CDR3 DNA sequence: TGTGCCAGTAGTATTTTCGATAGCGGGAGTACAGATACGCAGTATTTT.

The chain links TRBV13 to TRBJ2-5; 8 nucleotides align to TRBD1. This CDR3 spans 17 amino acids. The trim removed 5 bases at V and 2 bases at J, leaving 13 bases unmatched. Germline V gene data show CDR1 as PRHDT and CDR2 as FYEKMQ (reference sequence). The DNA of the CDR3 is TGTGCCAGCAGCCCCCGACAGGGGACGGGGTGGCAAGAGACCCAGTACTTC. Protein product: CASSPRQGTGWQETQYF.

V and J are TRBV7-2 and TRBJ1-5; D ambiguous. Germline V gene sequence: CDR1 SGHTA, CDR2 FQGNSA. Trimming left V 3 bases short and J 4 bases short, with 4 bases between. This CDR3 is 12 amino acids long. The CDR3 sequence is CASSFGNQPQHF. CDR3 DNA sequence: TGTGCCAGCAGCTTCGGGAATCAGCCCCAGCATTTT. Complete variable domain (other parts from reference TRBV7-2 and TRBJ1-5): GAGVSQSPSNKVTEKGKDVELRCDPISGHTALYWYRQSLGQGLEFLIYFQGNSAPDKSGLPSDRFSAERTGGSVSTLTIQRTQQEDSAVYLCASSFGNQPQHFGDGTRLSIL.

V usage is TRBV30 and J usage is TRBJ1-1; D is unclear. The germline CDR1 and CDR2 sequences are GTSNPN and SVGIG (reference sequence). The CDR3 sequence is 14 residues long. The ends were cut back, 0 bases at V and 1 base at J, with 9 bases in the middle. CDR3 DNA: TGTGCCTGGAGTGTCGGGAGGGCGAACACTGAAGCTTTCTTT. Its translation is CAWSVGRANTEAFF. Together with reference TRBV30 and TRBJ1-1, the CDR3 gives the full variable domain: SQTIHQWPATLVQPVGSPLSLECTVEGTSNPNLYWYRQAAGRGLQLLFYSVGIGQISSEVPQNLSASRPQDRQFILSSKKLLLSDSGFYLCAWSVGRANTEAFFGQGTRLTVV.

The chain carries TRBV4-3 and TRBJ2-7; D not resolved. CDR1 and CDR2 (germline): LGHNA, YSLEER. The CDR3 consists of 14 residues. The ends were cut back, 1 base at V and 12 bases at J, with 19 bases in the middle. In DNA, the CDR3 is TGCGCCAGCAGCCAAGGGCCCCAAGCGATGATGGCGTACTTC. The encoded protein is CASSQGPQAMMAYF.

The chain is built from TRBV18 and TRBJ2-6; 10 bases are a match to TRBD1. V shed 1 base and J 1 base; nucleotides not matched to a gene: 4. Germline V gives CDR1 KGHSH, CDR2 LQKENI. This CDR3 has 18 residues. CDR3 in DNA: TGTGCCAGCTCACCACTCGGGACAGGGGTATCTGGGGCCAACGTCCTGACTTTC. Translated, it gives CASSPLGTGVSGANVLTF.

The chain is built from TRBV4-2 and TRBJ1-2; D is uncertain. The CDR3 consists of 13 residues. The V and J ends lost 4 bases and 1 base respectively, with 7 bases between them. Germline CDR1 reads LGHNA; CDR2 reads YNFKEQ. The CDR3 region is CASSRTDNYGYTF. The DNA of the CDR3 is TGTGCCAGCAGCCGGACTGATAACTATGGCTACACCTTC.